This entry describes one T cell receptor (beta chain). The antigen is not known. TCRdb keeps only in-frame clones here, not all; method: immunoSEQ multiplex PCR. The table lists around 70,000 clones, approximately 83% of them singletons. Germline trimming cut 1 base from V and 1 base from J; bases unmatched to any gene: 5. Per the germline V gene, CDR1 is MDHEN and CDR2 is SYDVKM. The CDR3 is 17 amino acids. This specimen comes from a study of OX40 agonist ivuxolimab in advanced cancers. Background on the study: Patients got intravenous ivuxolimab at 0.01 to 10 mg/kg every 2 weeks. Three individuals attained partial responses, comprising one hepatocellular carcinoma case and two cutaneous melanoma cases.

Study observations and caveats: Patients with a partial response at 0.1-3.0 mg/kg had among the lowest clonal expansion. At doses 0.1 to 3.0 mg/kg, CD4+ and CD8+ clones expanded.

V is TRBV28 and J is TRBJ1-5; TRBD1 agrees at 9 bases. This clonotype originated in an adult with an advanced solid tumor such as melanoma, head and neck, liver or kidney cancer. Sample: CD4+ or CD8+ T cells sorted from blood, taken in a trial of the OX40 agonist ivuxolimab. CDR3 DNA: TGTGCCAGCAGTTTATATTGGGACAGGGAAAGCAATCAGCCCCAGCATTTT. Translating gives CASSLYWDRESNQPQHF.